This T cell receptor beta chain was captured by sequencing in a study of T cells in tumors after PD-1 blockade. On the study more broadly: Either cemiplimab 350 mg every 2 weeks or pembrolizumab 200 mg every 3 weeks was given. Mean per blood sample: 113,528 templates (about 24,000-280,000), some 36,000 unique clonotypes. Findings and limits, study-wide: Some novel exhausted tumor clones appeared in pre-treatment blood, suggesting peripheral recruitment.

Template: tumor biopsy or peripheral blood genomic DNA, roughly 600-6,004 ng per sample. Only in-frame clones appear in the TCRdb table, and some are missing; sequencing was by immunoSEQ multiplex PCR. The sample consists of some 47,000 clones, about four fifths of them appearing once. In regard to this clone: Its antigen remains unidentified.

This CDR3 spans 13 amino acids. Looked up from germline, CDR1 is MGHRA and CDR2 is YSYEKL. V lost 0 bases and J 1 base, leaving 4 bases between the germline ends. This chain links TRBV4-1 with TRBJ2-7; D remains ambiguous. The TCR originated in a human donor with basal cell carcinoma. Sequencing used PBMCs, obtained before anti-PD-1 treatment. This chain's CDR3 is CASSQDGSYEQYF. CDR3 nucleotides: TGCGCCAGCAGCCAAGACGGATCCTACGAGCAGTACTTC.